One sample yielded the 29 T cell receptor beta chains listed below, sequenced in a study of cytomegalovirus exposure and HLA in healthy donors. PCR was performed using 60 Vbeta and 13 Jbeta primers. Generated by immunoSEQ multiplex PCR, the TCRdb table keeps only in-frame clones and is missing some. The sample lists about 130,000 clones, 80% occurring once. What was sequenced was PBMCs. Every receptor here comes from a man between 25 and 39 years old in good health and CMV-seronegative.

This clone appeared a single time. The rearrangement uses TRBV13 and TRBJ1-3; D unclear. Germline CDR1 reads PRHDT; CDR2 reads FYEKMQ (reference sequence). V lost 0 bases and J lost 2, with 5 bases in between. This CDR3 has 14 amino acids. CDR3 loop: CASSLGFPGNTIYF. The CDR3 nucleotides are TGTGCCAGCAGCTTAGGCTTTCCTGGAAACACCATATATTTT.

The chain links TRBV19 to TRBJ1-2; D perhaps matches TRBD1 (6 bases). V lost 5 bases, J lost 5 bases, and 9 bases lay in between. This CDR3 region has 12 residues. Germline CDR1 LNHDA, CDR2 SQIVND (reference sequence). Written as DNA, the CDR3 is TGTGCCAGTAGTTCCAGGGGATATGGCTACACCTTC. Protein sequence: CASSSRGYGYTF.

The chain is built from TRBV5-4 and TRBJ2-3, with D perhaps matching TRBD2 (6 bases). V lost 4 bases and J lost 1, with 16 bases in between. Germline V gene data show CDR1 as SGHNT and CDR2 as YYREEE (reference sequence). This CDR3 region has 16 residues. The CDR3 loop reads CASSPGRGLGTDTQYF. CDR3 in DNA: TGTGCCAGCAGCCCGGGGCGGGGCCTGGGCACAGATACGCAGTATTTT.

The rearrangement links TRBV11-2 to TRBJ1-1; 8 nucleotides line up with TRBD1. The CDR3 runs 16 residues. The V and J ends lost 1 base and 1 base, in that order; junction bases with no gene match: 5. In germline, CDR1 is SGHAT, CDR2 FQNNGV. CDR3 sequence reads: CASSLVQGAQNTEAFF. The DNA of the CDR3 is TGTGCCAGCAGCTTAGTCCAGGGGGCGCAGAACACTGAAGCTTTCTTT.

The V and J genes are TRBV2 and TRBJ2-7; possible D gene TRBD2, 6 bases. Trimming took off 5 bases at V and 0 bases at J, with 17 bases between the two ends. Germline CDR1 is SNHLY and CDR2 is FYNNEI. This CDR3 has 16 residues. In nucleotides, the CDR3 is TGTGCCAGCAGTTTTACTCGGGGGACTTCCTCCTACGAGCAGTACTTC. Its protein is CASSFTRGTSSYEQYF. Filled out from reference TRBV2 and TRBJ2-7, the complete variable domain reads EPEVTQTPSHQVTQMGQEVILRCVPISNHLYFYWYRQILGQKVEFLVSFYNNEISEKSEIFDDQFSVERPDGSNFTLKIRSTKLEDSAMYFCASSFTRGTSSYEQYFGPGTRLTVT.

V is TRBV6-6 and J is TRBJ2-1; 10 bases are a match to TRBD2. V shed 6 bases, J shed 1 base, and the junction held 3 bases outside the gene matches. CDR1 MNHNY and CDR2 SVGAGI come from the germline V gene (reference sequence). The CDR3 sequence is 15 residues long. CDR3 DNA sequence: TGTGCCAGCAGCCGGACTAGCGGTTCCTACAATGAGCAGTTCTTC. Its translation is CASSRTSGSYNEQFF.

This clone was picked up one time. The chain uses TRBV25-1 and TRBJ2-2; no firm D call. Germline-derived CDR1 and CDR2 are MGHDK and SYGVNS. The CDR3 loop spans 14 amino acids. Trimming pared 6 bases from V and 2 bases from J, leaving 10 bases between. CDR3 nucleotides: TGTGCCAGCAGGGGTTGGGCTAACACCGGGGAGCTGTTTTTT. Its protein product is CASRGWANTGELFF.

The chain combines TRBV28 with TRBJ1-2; D gene unclear. Germline CDR1 reads MDHEN; CDR2 reads SYDVKM. V dropped 6 bases and J dropped 5 bases, with 10 bases sitting between them. The CDR3 is 12 residues long. CDR3 residues: CASSLEHYGYTF. CDR3 DNA: TGTGCCAGCAGCCTTGAGCATTATGGCTACACCTTC.

This clone was counted once. The chain is built from TRBV6-1 and TRBJ1-1, with D uncertain. The CDR3 length is 16 residues. Looked up from germline, CDR1 is MNHNS and CDR2 is SASEGT. The V end was cut by 2 bases, the J end by 0 bases, with 13 bases between. CDR3 sequence reads: CASSERPGILNTEAFF. The DNA of the CDR3 is TGTGCCAGCAGTGAACGGCCAGGTATACTGAACACTGAAGCTTTCTTT.

This clone was recorded once. The CDR3 spells CASSSYSSGGESGRLFF. The CDR3 DNA reads as TGTGCCAGCAGCTCCTACTCTAGCGGGGGGGAATCGGGGAGGCTGTTTTTT. J is TRBJ2-2 and V is TRBV7-2; the match to TRBD2 covers 12 bases. The junction had 16 bases not matched to a gene; V was cut back by 4 bases and J by 13 bases. There are 17 residues in the CDR3. Per the germline V gene, CDR1 is SGHTA and CDR2 is FQGNSA.

This chain connects TRBV21-1 to TRBJ1-5; whether TRBD1, the table's D call, matches the DNA was not checked. TRBV21-1 is shown as a pseudogene. The CDR3 spans 15 residues. CDR3 amino acids: CASSKGGAGSQPQHF. CDR3 DNA sequence: TGTGCCAGCAGCAAAGGCGGTGCAGGGTCTCAGCCCCAGCATTTT.

The chain carries TRBV21-1 and TRBJ2-2; TRBD2, the table's D call, lacks a check against the DNA. TRBV21-1 is a recognized pseudogene. This CDR3 contains 16 residues. The CDR3 loop reads CASSKAGGADTGELFF. CDR3 bases: TGTGCCAGCAGCAAAGCGGGCGGGGCGGACACCGGGGAGCTGTTTTTT.

This clone was picked up one time. V and J are TRBV4-3 and TRBJ2-7; TRBD1 agrees at 8 bases. Unmatched junction bases numbered 5, after V lost 3 bases and J lost 1 base. CDR1 and CDR2 (germline): LGHNA, YSLEER. The CDR3 consists of 15 residues. The CDR3 reads CASSHSGQGSYEQYF. CDR3 DNA: TGCGCCAGCAGCCACTCCGGACAGGGATCCTACGAGCAGTACTTC.

The rearrangement links TRBV2 to TRBJ1-1; D gene uncertain. CDR1 and CDR2 from the germline V gene are SNHLY and FYNNEI. V was cut by 11 bases and J by 0 bases, with 10 bases left in between. This CDR3 has 12 residues. The CDR3 sequence is CAGSVMNTEAFF. Here the CDR3 DNA reads TGTGCCGGAAGCGTCATGAACACTGAAGCTTTCTTT.

This sequence joins TRBV2 and TRBJ2-7, with 9 bases that match TRBD2. Germline CDR1 is SNHLY and CDR2 is FYNNEI. The CDR3 covers 14 residues. J was trimmed by 3 bases and V by 8 bases; bases with no gene match: 8. The DNA for the CDR3 is TGTGCCAGCGGGGGGACTAGCTTTTACTACGAGCAGTACTTC. Residues: CASGGTSFYYEQYF.

The chain has TRBV16 and TRBJ1-2; possibly TRBD1 for D (6 bases). Germline values: CDR1 KGHSY, CDR2 FQNENV. The V gene lost 4 bases and the J gene lost 1 base, with 25 bases spanning the gap. The CDR3 sequence is 19 residues long. The CDR3 spells CASSPHLQGPFRNNYGYTF. The CDR3 DNA is TGTGCCAGCAGCCCTCATTTACAGGGCCCCTTCCGCAATAACTATGGCTACACCTTC. Full variable domain (rest looked up from reference TRBV16 and TRBJ1-2): GEEVAQTPKHLVRGEGQKAKLYCAPIKGHSYVFWYQQVLKNEFKFLISFQNENVFDETGMPKERFSAKCLPNSPCSLEIQATKLEDSAVYFCASSPHLQGPFRNNYGYTFGSGTRLTVV.

This chain links TRBV6-5 with TRBJ2-7; TRBD1 matches 11 bases. The CDR3 covers 16 residues. Germline assignment: CDR1 MNHEY and CDR2 SVGAGI. With V trimmed by 0 bases and J by 8 bases, 9 bases remained unmatched. CDR3 coding DNA: TGTGCCAGCAGTTACTCGAGGCGGACAGGGGGCTCCCAGCAGTACTTC. Protein sequence: CASSYSRRTGGSQQYF.

The table lists this clone with a count of one. The chain links TRBV4-3 to TRBJ1-1; 7 positions match TRBD1. Germline V gene sequence: CDR1 LGHNA, CDR2 YSLEER. This CDR3 comprises 16 residues. V trimming: 4 bases; J trimming: 2 bases; junction bases outside the gene matches: 10. CDR3 loop: CASSPSRGAANTEAFF. Here the CDR3 DNA reads TGCGCCAGCAGCCCATCCAGGGGGGCGGCTAACACTGAAGCTTTCTTT.

CDR3: CASSTPDRTNYGYTF. The CDR3 DNA is TGTGCCAGCAGCACTCCCGACAGGACTAACTATGGCTACACCTTC. V usage is TRBV5-4 and J usage is TRBJ1-2; D might be TRBD1 (6 bases). V was pared by 4 bases and J by 0 bases, with 13 bases between. The V gene's germline CDR1 is SGHNT and CDR2 YYREEE (reference sequence). This CDR3 contains 15 residues. Using reference TRBV5-4 and TRBJ1-2 for the parts outside the CDR3, the full variable domain is ETGVTQSPTHLIKTRGQQVTLRCSSQSGHNTVSWYQQALGQGPQFIFQYYREEENGRGNFPPRFSGLQFPNYSSELNVNALELDDSALYLCASSTPDRTNYGYTFGSGTRLTVV.

This chain joins TRBV7-9 and TRBJ1-5; 7 nucleotides match TRBD1. V lost 4 bases and J lost 8; bases outside the gene matches: 2. From germline, CDR1 is SEHNR and CDR2 FQNEAQ (reference sequence). The CDR3 has 12 residues. CDR3 amino acids: CASSSDREPQHF. CDR3 DNA: TGTGCCAGCAGCTCTGACAGGGAGCCCCAGCATTTT.

The rearrangement uses TRBV6-5 and TRBJ1-3; TRBD1 matches at 7 bases. The CDR3 covers 15 residues. Looked up from germline, CDR1 is MNHEY and CDR2 is SVGAGI. V gave up 9 bases and J gave up 0 bases; unmatched junction bases: 8. This CDR3 reads CASTGAHPSGNTIYF. The CDR3 DNA is TGTGCCAGTACAGGGGCCCATCCCTCTGGAAACACCATATATTTT.

The rearrangement uses TRBV9 and TRBJ2-2, with unresolved D. The ends were cut back, 0 bases at V and 5 bases at J, with 5 bases in the middle. From germline, CDR1 is SGDLS and CDR2 YYNGEE. The CDR3 runs 13 residues. The CDR3 region is CASSVDMTGELFF. In nucleotides, the CDR3 is TGTGCCAGCAGCGTAGATATGACCGGGGAGCTGTTTTTT.

The rearrangement joins TRBV27 to TRBJ2-1; D perhaps matches TRBD2 (7 bases). CDR1 and CDR2 from the germline V gene are MNHEY and SMNVEV (reference sequence). CDR3 length equals 17 residues. Trimming cost V 5 bases and J 2 bases, with 19 bases left between them. CDR3 bases: TGTGCCAGCAGTCGACGCACGGGGGGCCTCCCCTACAATGAGCAGTTCTTC. Amino acids: CASSRRTGGLPYNEQFF.

The chain has TRBV18 and TRBJ2-7; 7 bases line up with TRBD2. V dropped 4 bases and J dropped 4; count of bases not matched to a gene: 4. Germline V gene data show CDR1 as KGHSH and CDR2 as LQKENI. This CDR3 region has 13 residues. The CDR3 here is CASSRARGYEQYF. The CDR3 DNA reads as TGTGCCAGCTCACGAGCGCGGGGGTACGAGCAGTACTTC. Based on the CDR3 plus reference TRBV18 and TRBJ2-7, the full variable domain is NAGVMQNPRHLVRRRGQEARLRCSPMKGHSHVYWYRQLPEEGLKFMVYLQKENIIDESGMPKERFSAEFPKEGPSILRIQQVVRGDSAAYFCASSRARGYEQYFGPGTRLTVT.

This clone is a singleton in its sample. This chain connects TRBV11-2 to TRBJ2-2, with TRBD1 as a possible D gene (6 bases). Germline CDR1 SGHAT, CDR2 FQNNGV. V gave up 5 bases and J gave up 4 bases, with 14 bases separating them. This CDR3 region has 15 residues. CDR3 nucleotides: TGTGCCAGCAGCAAACAGCAGGGGAGCACCGGGGAGCTGTTTTTT. Translated: CASSKQQGSTGELFF.

J is TRBJ1-6 and V is TRBV10-3; the match to TRBD1 covers 9 bases. The germline V gene has CDR1 ENHRY and CDR2 SYGVKD. The junction had 8 bases not matched to a gene; V was cut back by 2 bases and J by 9 bases. The CDR3 contains 16 residues. In DNA form, the CDR3 reads TGTGCCATCAGTGAGCCCTCCCGGGACAGGGCTTCACCCCTCCACTTT. Protein product: CAISEPSRDRASPLHF.

This chain links TRBV4-3 with TRBJ2-1; no clear D gene. V lost 0 bases, J lost 6 bases, and 12 bases lay in between. Germline V gene sequence: CDR1 LGHNA, CDR2 YSLEER. The CDR3 extends over 15 amino acids. The DNA of the CDR3 is TGCGCCAGCAGCCAAGACAGATCCATAATCAATGAGCAGTTCTTC. Translated: CASSQDRSIINEQFF.

The V gene is TRBV11-1, the J gene TRBJ2-7; D is possibly TRBD2 (5 bases). With 4 bases removed from V and 9 bases from J, the gap between germline ends came to 16 bases. This CDR3 has 13 amino acids. Per the germline V gene, CDR1 is SGHAT and CDR2 is FQDESV (reference sequence). The CDR3 DNA sequence: TGTGCCAGCAGCTCGACCGCGGACTTGAGGCAGTACTTC. It is translated as CASSSTADLRQYF.

The chain has TRBV5-4 and TRBJ2-1, with D possibly TRBD2 on 5 matching bases. Germline CDR1 reads SGHNT; CDR2 reads YYREEE (reference sequence). The CDR3 runs 15 residues. The germline V and J ends were trimmed by 2 bases and 0 bases, with 9 bases remaining between them. The CDR3 loop is CASSFEGSSYNEQFF. CDR3 DNA: TGTGCCAGCAGCTTTGAAGGGAGCTCCTACAATGAGCAGTTCTTC.